A selection of T cell receptor beta chains follows, all from one sample in a study of post-analysis software for immune sequencing data. Each CDR3 protein is one row after TCRdb ran MiXCR on the PCR reads. The sample contains 450,000 to 700,000 distinct CDR3 sequences, around 44% of which appear only once. The specimen was blood. The source of these receptors is a girl aged 10 to 17 with multiple sclerosis. The CDR3 runs from the conserved cysteine through the conserved F or W. Each record gives: V gene, J gene, clone size, D gene, CDR3 DNA, CDR3 protein. A D gene is named only where the DNA matches it firmly. The listing skips clone size in some rows; elsewhere it reads once, few, many or a size class.

V gene: TRBV11-2; J gene: TRBJ1-1; clone size: NA; D gene: NA; CDR3 DNA: TGTGCCAGCAGCTTAGGACGCCCCTCCGAAGCTTTCTTT; CDR3 protein: CASSLGRPSEAFF
V gene: TRBV20-1; J gene: TRBJ2-5; clone size: NA; D gene: TRBD2; CDR3 DNA: TGCAGTGCTCTGGGGGGGCGGGGGGTCCAAGAGACCCAGTACTTC; CDR3 protein: CSALGGRGVQETQYF
V gene: TRBV9; J gene: TRBJ1-2; clone size: few; D gene: TRBD1; CDR3 DNA: TGTGCCAGCAGCGTAGGGACAGGGGCGGACTATGGCTACACCTTC; CDR3 protein: CASSVGTGADYGYTF
V gene: TRBV9; J gene: TRBJ2-3; clone size: NA; D gene: NA; CDR3 DNA: TGTACCAGCAGCGTACTGAAGAACGTAGAAGATACGCAGTATTTT; CDR3 protein: CTSSVLKNVEDTQYF
V gene: TRBV12-3/TRBV12-4; J gene: TRBJ2-1; clone size: many; D gene: NA; CDR3 DNA: TGTGCCAGCAGTCCCGGGACGTTCTACAATGAGCAGTTCTTC; CDR3 protein: CASSPGTFYNEQFF
V gene: TRBV27; J gene: TRBJ1-5; clone size: NA; D gene: NA; CDR3 DNA: TGTGCCAGCAGACCCCCAGGGGCTAGCAATCAGCCCCAGCATTTT; CDR3 protein: CASRPPGASNQPQHF
V gene: TRBV24-1; J gene: TRBJ2-1; clone size: few; D gene: NA; CDR3 DNA: TGTGCCACCAGTTCCGACGGGAGAATGGGTTTAGACAATGAGCAGTTCTTC; CDR3 protein: CATSSDGRMGLDNEQFF
V gene: TRBV29-1; J gene: TRBJ1-1; clone size: NA; D gene: NA; CDR3 DNA: TGCAGCGTTGAGCTCAGAATGAACACTGAAGCTTTCTTT; CDR3 protein: CSVELRMNTEAFF
V gene: TRBV24-1; J gene: TRBJ2-3; clone size: few; D gene: NA; CDR3 DNA: TGTGCCACCAGTGATTCCGCCGGAAGAATGGGAGATACGCAGTATTTT; CDR3 protein: CATSDSAGRMGDTQYF
V gene: TRBV10-3; J gene: TRBJ1-4; clone size: NA; D gene: NA; CDR3 DNA: TGTGCCATCAGTCCAGGGACAACTAATGAAAAACTGTTTTTT; CDR3 protein: CAISPGTTNEKLFF
V gene: TRBV7-2; J gene: TRBJ1-2; clone size: NA; D gene: NA; CDR3 DNA: TGTGCCAGCAGCTTAGGGGACCCGAGGCAGGGAGGCTACACCTTC; CDR3 protein: CASSLGDPRQGGYTF
V gene: TRBV14; J gene: TRBJ2-3; clone size: few; D gene: TRBD2; CDR3 DNA: TGTGCCAGCAGCCTGCGTGCGGGGACTATAACAGATACGCAGTATTTT; CDR3 protein: CASSLRAGTITDTQYF
V gene: TRBV24-1; J gene: TRBJ2-7; clone size: NA; D gene: TRBD2; CDR3 DNA: TGTGCCACCAGTGATAGCGGGAGCTACTCCTACGAGCAGTACTTC; CDR3 protein: CATSDSGSYSYEQYF